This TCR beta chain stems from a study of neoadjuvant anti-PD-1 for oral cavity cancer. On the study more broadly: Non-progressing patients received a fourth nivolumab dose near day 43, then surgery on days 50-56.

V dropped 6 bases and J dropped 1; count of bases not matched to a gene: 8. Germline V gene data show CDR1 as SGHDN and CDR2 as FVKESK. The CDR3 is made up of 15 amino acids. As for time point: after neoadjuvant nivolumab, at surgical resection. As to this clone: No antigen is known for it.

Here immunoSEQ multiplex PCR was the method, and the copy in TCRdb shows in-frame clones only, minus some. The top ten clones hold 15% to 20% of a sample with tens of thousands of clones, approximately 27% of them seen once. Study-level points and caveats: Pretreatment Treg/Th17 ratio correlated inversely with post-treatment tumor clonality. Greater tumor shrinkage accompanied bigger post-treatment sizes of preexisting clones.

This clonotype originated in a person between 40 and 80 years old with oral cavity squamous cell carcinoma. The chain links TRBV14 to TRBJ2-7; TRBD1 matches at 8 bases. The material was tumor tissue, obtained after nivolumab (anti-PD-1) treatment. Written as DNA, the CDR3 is TGTGCCAGCAGGCGCCGGGACAGGCCTTCCTACGAGCAGTACTTC. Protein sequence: CASRRRDRPSYEQYF. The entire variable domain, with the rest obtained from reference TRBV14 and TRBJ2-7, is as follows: EAGVTQFPSHSVIEKGQTVTLRCDPISGHDNLYWYRRVMGKEIKFLLHFVKESKQDESGMPNNRFLAERTGGTYSTLKVQPAELEDSGVYFCASRRRDRPSYEQYFGPGTRLTVT.